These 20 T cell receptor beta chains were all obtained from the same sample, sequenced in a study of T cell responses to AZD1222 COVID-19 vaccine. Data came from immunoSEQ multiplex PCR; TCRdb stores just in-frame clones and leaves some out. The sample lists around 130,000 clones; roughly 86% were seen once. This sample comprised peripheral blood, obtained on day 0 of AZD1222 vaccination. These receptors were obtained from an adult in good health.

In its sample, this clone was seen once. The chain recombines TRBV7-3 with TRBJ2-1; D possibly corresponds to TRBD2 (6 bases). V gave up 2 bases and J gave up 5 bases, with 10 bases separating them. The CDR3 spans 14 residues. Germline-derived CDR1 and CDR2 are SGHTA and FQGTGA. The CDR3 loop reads CASSLAGWDNEQFF. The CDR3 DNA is TGTGCCAGCAGCTTAGCGGGATGGGACAATGAGCAGTTCTTC.

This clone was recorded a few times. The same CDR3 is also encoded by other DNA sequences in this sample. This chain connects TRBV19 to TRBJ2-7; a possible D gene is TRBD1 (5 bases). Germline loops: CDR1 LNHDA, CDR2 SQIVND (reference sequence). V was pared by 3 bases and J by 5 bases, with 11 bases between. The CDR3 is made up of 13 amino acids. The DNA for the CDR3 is TGTGCCAGTAGTATTAGGCAGGGCCACGAGCAGTACTTC. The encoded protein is CASSIRQGHEQYF.

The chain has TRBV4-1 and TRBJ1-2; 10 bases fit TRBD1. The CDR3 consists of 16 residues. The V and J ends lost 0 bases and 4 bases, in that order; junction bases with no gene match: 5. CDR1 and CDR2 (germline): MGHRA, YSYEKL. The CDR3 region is CASSQEGTGVSYGYTF. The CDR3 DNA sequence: TGCGCCAGCAGCCAAGAAGGGACAGGGGTGTCCTATGGCTACACCTTC.

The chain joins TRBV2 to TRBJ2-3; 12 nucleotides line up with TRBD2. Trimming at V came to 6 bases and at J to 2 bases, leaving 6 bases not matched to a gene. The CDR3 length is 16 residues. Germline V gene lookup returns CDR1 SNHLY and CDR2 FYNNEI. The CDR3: CASSRLAGETTDTQYF. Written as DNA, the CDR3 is TGTGCCAGCAGCCGACTAGCGGGGGAGACCACAGATACGCAGTATTTT.

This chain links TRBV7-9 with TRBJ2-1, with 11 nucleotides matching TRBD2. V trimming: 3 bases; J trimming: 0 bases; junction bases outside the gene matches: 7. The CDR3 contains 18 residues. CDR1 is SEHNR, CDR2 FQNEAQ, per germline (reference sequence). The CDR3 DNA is TGTGCCAGCAGCTTTGCACTAGCGGGAGTGAGCTCCTACAATGAGCAGTTCTTC. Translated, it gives CASSFALAGVSSYNEQFF.

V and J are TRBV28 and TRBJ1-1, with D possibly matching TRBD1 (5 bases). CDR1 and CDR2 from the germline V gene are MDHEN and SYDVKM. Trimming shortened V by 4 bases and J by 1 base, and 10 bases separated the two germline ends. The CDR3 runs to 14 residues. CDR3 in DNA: TGTGCCAGCAGTTCCTTCGACAGGAACACTGAAGCTTTCTTT. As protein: CASSSFDRNTEAFF.

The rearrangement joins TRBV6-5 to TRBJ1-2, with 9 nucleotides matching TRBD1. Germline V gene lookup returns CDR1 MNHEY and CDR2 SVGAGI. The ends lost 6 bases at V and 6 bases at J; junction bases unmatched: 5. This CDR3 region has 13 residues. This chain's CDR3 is CASSLWTGDGYTF. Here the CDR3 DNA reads TGTGCCAGCAGCCTATGGACAGGGGATGGCTACACCTTC.

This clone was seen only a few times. CDR3 amino acids: CASRPGPLYGYTF. CDR3 nucleotide sequence: TGTGCCAGCAGACCGGGACCGCTCTATGGCTACACCTTC. V gene TRBV12-3 or TRBV12-4 combines with J gene TRBJ1-2; D might be TRBD1 (5 bases). The V and J ends lost 6 bases and 4 bases respectively, with 12 bases between them. This CDR3 contains 13 residues.

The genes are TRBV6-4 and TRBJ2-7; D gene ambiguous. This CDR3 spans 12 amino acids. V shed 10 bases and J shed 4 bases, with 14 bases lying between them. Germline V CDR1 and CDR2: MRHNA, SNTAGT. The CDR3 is CATQPFGYEQYF. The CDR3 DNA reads TGTGCCACCCAACCTTTCGGGTACGAGCAGTACTTC.

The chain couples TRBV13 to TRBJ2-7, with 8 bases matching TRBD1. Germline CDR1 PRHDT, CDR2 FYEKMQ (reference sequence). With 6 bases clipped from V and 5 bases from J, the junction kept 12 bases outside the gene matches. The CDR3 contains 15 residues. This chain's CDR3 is CASSLHPGTGDEQYF. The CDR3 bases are TGTGCCAGCAGTTTACATCCCGGGACAGGAGACGAGCAGTACTTC.

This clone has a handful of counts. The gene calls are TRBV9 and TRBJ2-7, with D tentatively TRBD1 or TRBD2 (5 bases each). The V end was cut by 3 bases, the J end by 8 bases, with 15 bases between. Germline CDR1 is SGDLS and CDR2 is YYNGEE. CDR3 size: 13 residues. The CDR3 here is CASSAELGTQQYF. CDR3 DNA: TGTGCCAGCAGCGCGGAGCTCGGGACCCAGCAGTACTTC.

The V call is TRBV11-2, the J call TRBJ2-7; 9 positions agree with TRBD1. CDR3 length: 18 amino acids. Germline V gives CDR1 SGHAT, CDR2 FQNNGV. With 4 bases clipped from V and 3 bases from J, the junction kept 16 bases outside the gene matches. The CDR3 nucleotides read TGTGCCAGCAGCTCAACGGACAGGGGAACGAGTCCCCACTACGAGCAGTACTTC. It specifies CASSSTDRGTSPHYEQYF. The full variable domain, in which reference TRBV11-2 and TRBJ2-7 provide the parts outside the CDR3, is EAGVAQSPRYKIIEKRQSVAFWCNPISGHATLYWYQQILGQGPKLLIQFQNNGVVDDSQLPKDRFSAERLKGVDSTLKIQPAKLEDSAVYLCASSSTDRGTSPHYEQYFGPGTRLTVT.

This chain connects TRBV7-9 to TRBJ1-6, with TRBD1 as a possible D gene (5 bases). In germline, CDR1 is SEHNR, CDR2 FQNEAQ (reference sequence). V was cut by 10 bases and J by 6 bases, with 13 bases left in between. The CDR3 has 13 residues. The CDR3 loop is CATTPGVNSPLHF. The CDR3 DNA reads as TGTGCCACGACACCGGGGGTTAATTCACCCCTCCACTTT.

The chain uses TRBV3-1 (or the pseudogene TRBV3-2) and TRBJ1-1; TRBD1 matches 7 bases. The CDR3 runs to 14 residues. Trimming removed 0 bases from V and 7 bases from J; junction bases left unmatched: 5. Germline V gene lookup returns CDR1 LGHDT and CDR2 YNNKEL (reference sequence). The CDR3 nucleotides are TGTGCCAGCAGCCAAGATCACAGGGGCGTTGAAGCTTTCTTT. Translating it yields CASSQDHRGVEAFF.

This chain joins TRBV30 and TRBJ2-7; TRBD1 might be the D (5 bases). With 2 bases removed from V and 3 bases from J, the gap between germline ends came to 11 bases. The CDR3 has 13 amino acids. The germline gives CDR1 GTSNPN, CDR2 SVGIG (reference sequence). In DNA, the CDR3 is TGTGCCTGGAGTCCACCGACAGTCTACGAGCAGTACTTC. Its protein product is CAWSPPTVYEQYF.

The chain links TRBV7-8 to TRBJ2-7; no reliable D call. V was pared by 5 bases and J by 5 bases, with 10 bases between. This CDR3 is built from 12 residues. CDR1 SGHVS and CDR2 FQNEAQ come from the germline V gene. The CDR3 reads CASSPPLDEQYF. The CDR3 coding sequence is TGTGCCAGCAGCCCGCCTCTGGACGAGCAGTACTTC.

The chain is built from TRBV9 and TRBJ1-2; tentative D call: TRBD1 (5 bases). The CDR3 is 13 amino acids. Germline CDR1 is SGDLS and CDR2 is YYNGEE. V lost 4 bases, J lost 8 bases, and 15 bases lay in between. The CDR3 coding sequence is TGTGCCAGCAGCTATCGGGACCCAGGGGGCTACACCTTC. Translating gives CASSYRDPGGYTF.

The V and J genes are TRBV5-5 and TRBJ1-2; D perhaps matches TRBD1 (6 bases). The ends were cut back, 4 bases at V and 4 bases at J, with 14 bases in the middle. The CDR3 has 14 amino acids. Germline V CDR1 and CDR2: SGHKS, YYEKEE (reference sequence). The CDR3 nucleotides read TGTGCCAGCAGCCTTGTGGGGGGGCTCTATGGCTACACCTTC. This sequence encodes CASSLVGGLYGYTF. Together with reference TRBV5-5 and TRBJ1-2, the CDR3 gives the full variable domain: DAGVTQSPTHLIKTRGQQVTLRCSPISGHKSVSWYQQVLGQGPQFIFQYYEKEERGRGNFPDRFSARQFPNYSSELNVNALLLGDSALYLCASSLVGGLYGYTFGSGTRLTVV.

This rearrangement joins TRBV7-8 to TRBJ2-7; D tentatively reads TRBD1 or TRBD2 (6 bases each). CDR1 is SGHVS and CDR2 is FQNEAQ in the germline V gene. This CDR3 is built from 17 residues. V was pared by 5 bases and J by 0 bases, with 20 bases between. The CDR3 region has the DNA TGTGCCAGCAGCAGACTCTCCGGGGGCCCTAGCTCCTACGAGCAGTACTTC. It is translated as CASSRLSGGPSSYEQYF.

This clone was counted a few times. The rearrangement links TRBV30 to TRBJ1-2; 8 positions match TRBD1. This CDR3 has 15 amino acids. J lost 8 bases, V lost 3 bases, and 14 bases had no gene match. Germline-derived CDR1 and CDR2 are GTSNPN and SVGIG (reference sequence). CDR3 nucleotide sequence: TGTGCCTGGAGCTCTAAGACAGGGGTTGAGAACGGCTACACCTTC. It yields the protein CAWSSKTGVENGYTF.